This is a list of T cell receptor beta chains from one sample in a study of T cells in localized non-small cell lung cancer. Here immunoSEQ multiplex PCR was the method, and the copy in TCRdb shows in-frame clones only, minus some. The sample lists 130,000 or so clones, around 90% occurring once. This sample comprised peripheral blood, obtained before any cancer treatment. The receptors derive from a female donor aged 60 or older with stage I lung adenocarcinoma. Each CDR3 is given with its conserved first and last residue. A D gene is named only where the DNA matches it firmly. Rows give clone size only sometimes, using once, few, many, or a class for an expanded clone.

>TRBV6-5|15|.|.|TRBJ2-7
CASSPDSRQTYEQYF
TGTGCCAGCAGTCCGGACTCTAGACAGACCTACGAGCAGTACTTC
>TRBV4-1|15|.|TRBD2|TRBJ2-5
CASSQDRAGEETQYF
TGCGCCAGCAGCCAAGATAGGGCGGGAGAAGAGACCCAGTACTTC
>TRBV7-2|18|.|TRBD2|TRBJ2-1
CASSSYILAGASHNEQFF
TGTGCCAGCAGTTCTTACATTCTAGCGGGAGCATCTCACAATGAGCAGTTCTTC
>TRBV19|15|.|TRBD2|TRBJ2-7
CASSGETSGRIEQYF
TGTGCCAGTAGTGGGGAGACTAGCGGGAGAATCGAGCAGTACTTC
>TRBV7-7|14|.|.|TRBJ2-1
CASSLDGSYNEQFF
TGTGCTAGCAGCTTAGACGGGAGCTACAATGAGCAGTTCTTC
>TRBV29-1|12|once|.|TRBJ1-2
CSVVAGGGGYTF
TGCAGCGTTGTGGCCGGGGGAGGTGGCTACACCTTC
>TRBV2|17|.|.|TRBJ2-6
CASSVRGLKSGANVLTF
TGTGCCAGCAGTGTTCGGGGCCTTAAGTCTGGGGCCAACGTCCTGACTTTC
>TRBV7-3|15|.|.|TRBJ2-1
CASSPDSSSYNEQFF
TGTGCCAGCAGCCCAGACAGTAGCTCCTACAATGAGCAGTTCTTC
>TRBV5-1|14|.|.|TRBJ2-1
CASSLAGLVNEQFF
TGCGCCAGCAGCTTGGCTGGACTTGTCAATGAGCAGTTCTTC
>TRBV6-5|12|.|.|TRBJ2-5
CATFTVQETQYF
TGTGCCACCTTCACGGTCCAAGAGACCCAGTACTTC
>TRBV4-1|16|.|TRBD2|TRBJ2-7
CASSKEGVAGDYGQYF
TGCGCCAGCAGCAAAGAGGGGGTAGCGGGAGATTACGGGCAGTACTTC
>TRBV21-1|18|.|.|TRBJ1-3
CASSKSPHDRDRRNTIYF
TGTGCCAGCAGCAAATCTCCTCACGACAGGGACAGGAGGAACACCATATATTTT
>TRBV14|16|.|TRBD2|TRBJ2-5
CASSQGLAGGQETQYF
TGTGCCAGCAGCCAGGGCCTAGCGGGAGGGCAAGAGACCCAGTACTTC
>TRBV7-6|13|.|.|TRBJ2-1
CASSPEENSEQFF
TGTGCCAGCAGCCCAGAGGAGAATAGTGAGCAGTTCTTC
>TRBV7-6|16|.|TRBD2|TRBJ2-3
CASSFLAGRGTDTQYF
TGTGCCAGCAGCTTTCTAGCGGGGAGGGGCACAGATACGCAGTATTTT
>TRBV6-5|15|.|.|TRBJ2-1
CASSYQGLRPNEQFF
TGTGCCAGCAGTTACCAAGGACTCCGACCCAATGAGCAGTTCTTC
>TRBV2|15|.|.|TRBJ2-1
CASSDSAALNNEQFF
TGTGCCAGCAGTGATTCCGCGGCGTTAAACAATGAGCAGTTCTTC
>TRBV28|13|.|.|TRBJ1-5
CASSRQAPPPQHF
TGTGCCAGCAGTCGACAGGCCCCGCCGCCCCAGCATTTT
>TRBV5-1|17|.|.|TRBJ2-6
CASSLIGQISGANVLTF
TGCGCCAGCAGCTTAATTGGGCAGATCTCTGGGGCCAACGTCCTGACTTTC
>TRBV9|15|.|.|TRBJ1-3
CASSLSGVIGNTIYF
TGTGCCAGCAGCTTGTCGGGGGTTATTGGAAACACCATATATTTT